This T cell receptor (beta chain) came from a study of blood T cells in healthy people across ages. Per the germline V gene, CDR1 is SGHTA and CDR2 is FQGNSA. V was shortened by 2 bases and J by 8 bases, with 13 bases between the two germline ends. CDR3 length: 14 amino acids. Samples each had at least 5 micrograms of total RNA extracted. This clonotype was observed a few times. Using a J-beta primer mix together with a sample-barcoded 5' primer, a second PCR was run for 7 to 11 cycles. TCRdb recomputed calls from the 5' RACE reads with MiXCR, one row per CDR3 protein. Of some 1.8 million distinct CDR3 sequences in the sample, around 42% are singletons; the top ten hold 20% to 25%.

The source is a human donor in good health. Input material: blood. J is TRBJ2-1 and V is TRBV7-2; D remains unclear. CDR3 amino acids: CASSLFGPLDEQFF. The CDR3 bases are TGTGCCAGCAGCTTATTTGGGCCCCTGGATGAGCAGTTCTTC.